The clone carrying this T cell receptor beta chain was picked up one time. These data are taken from a study of blood T cell repertoires in COVID-19. Study information: Donors in the United States, Italy and Spain gave samples during acute or convalescent COVID-19. The analysed material was cDNA or gDNA that came from T cells, B-cell-depleted T cells, or PBMCs.

How the authors handled the data: It was from reference gene primer amplification that nucleated cell counts were estimated. Repertoires were generated with immunoSEQ multiplex PCR, while TCRdb's copy carries only in-frame clones and drops some. V, J and clone size reflect that table, while D and trimming were determined from the DNA. The sample records approximately 200,000 clones, more than 75% being singletons. This CDR3 contains 15 residues. V was pared by 4 bases and J by 2 bases, with 4 bases of the junction left unmatched. Germline V gene sequence: CDR1 SGHRS, CDR2 YFSETQ. The receptor comes from a man between 35 and 55 years old with active or convalescent COVID-19. The rearrangement uses TRBV5-1 and TRBJ1-2; 11 bases are shared with TRBD1. The sample was peripheral blood. The CDR3 DNA reads TGCGCCAGCAGCAGGGGGACAGGGGGAAACTATGGCTACACCTTC. Its translation is CASSRGTGGNYGYTF. The complete variable domain, with remaining parts taken from reference TRBV5-1 and TRBJ1-2, reads KAGVTQTPRYLIKTRGQQVTLSCSPISGHRSVSWYQQTPGQGLQFLFEYFSETQRNKGNFPGRFSGRQFSNSRSEMNVSTLELGDSALYLCASSRGTGGNYGYTFGSGTRLTVV.